This T cell receptor (beta chain) was captured in a study of blood T cell repertoires in COVID-19. For the study at large: Acute and convalescent COVID-19 specimens originated in the United States, Italy and Spain. T cells, B-cell-depleted T cells, or PBMCs supplied cDNA or gDNA.

In the authors' methods: Cell counts per sample came from amplifying reference gene primers. TCRdb keeps only in-frame clones here, not all; method: immunoSEQ multiplex PCR. V and J calls and clone size come straight from that table; D and trimming were deduced from the DNA. The sample records approximately 200,000 clones, 75% to 85% being singletons. CDR3 length: 12 residues. The V end was cut by 2 bases, the J end by 7 bases, with 9 bases between. Germline V CDR1 and CDR2: MNHEY, SVGEGT. This receptor was obtained from a woman in her 50s with acute or convalescent COVID-19. Sequenced sample: peripheral blood. The chain joins TRBV6-2 or TRBV6-3 to TRBJ2-7; D is unresolved. CDR3 in amino acids: CASSYPPREQYF. CDR3 DNA: TGTGCCAGCAGTTACCCCCCGCGGGAGCAGTACTTC.